The 28 T cell receptor beta chains below all came from one sample that was sequenced in a study of cytomegalovirus exposure and HLA in healthy donors. Amplification used 60 Vbeta primers and 13 Jbeta primers. Profiled with immunoSEQ multiplex PCR; TCRdb holds only in-frame clones, not every one. The data contain 170,000 or so clones, 80% of them seen just once; the ten biggest clones take up around 7.2%. The sample consisted of PBMCs. The receptors were gathered from a man aged 30 to 39 in good health and CMV-seropositive.

This clone occurred a few times. In DNA form, the CDR3 reads TGTGCCAGTAGTATAGATCGGGCGGCGGGGGGCCTGGAGACCCAGTACTTC. Translating it yields CASSIDRAAGGLETQYF. This chain uses TRBV19 with TRBJ2-5, with 8 bases identical to TRBD2. The CDR3 runs to 17 residues. Per the germline V gene, CDR1 is LNHDA and CDR2 is SQIVND (reference sequence). Trimming cost V 0 bases and J 5 bases; bases outside gene matches: 11.

The rearrangement uses TRBV6-5 and TRBJ2-2, with D perhaps TRBD2 (5 bases). The CDR3 totals 14 residues. V lost 0 bases to trimming and J lost 7 bases, with 9 bases between them. Looked up from germline, CDR1 is MNHEY and CDR2 is SVGAGI. The CDR3 sequence is CASSYSSGFGELFF. DNA for the CDR3: TGTGCCAGCAGTTACTCGAGCGGCTTCGGGGAGCTGTTTTTT.

The chain is built from TRBV30 and TRBJ2-1, with D perhaps TRBD2 (6 bases). Germline V gene lookup returns CDR1 GTSNPN and CDR2 SVGIG (reference sequence). V was shortened by 3 bases and J by 0 bases, with 12 bases between the two germline ends. CDR3 length equals 15 residues. The CDR3: CAWRGGGNSYNEQFF. The DNA for the CDR3 is TGTGCCTGGAGGGGGGGAGGTAACTCCTACAATGAGCAGTTCTTC.

In its sample, this clone was seen a few times. The chain links TRBV27 to TRBJ2-2; a weak D match, TRBD1 (5 bases). The germline V gene encodes CDR1 MNHEY and CDR2 SMNVEV (reference sequence). Trimming took off 2 bases at V and 0 bases at J, with 16 bases between the two ends. This CDR3 spans 18 amino acids. The CDR3 DNA is TGTGCCAGCAGTTTAAGGGGCCCGGCGGCATCGAACACCGGGGAGCTGTTTTTT. It yields the protein CASSLRGPAASNTGELFF.

The genes are TRBV6-1 and TRBJ2-7; a weak D match, TRBD1 (6 bases). This CDR3 spans 13 amino acids. Deletions cut 4 bases from V and 4 bases from J, with 11 bases between. Germline CDR1 MNHNS, CDR2 SASEGT. The chain's CDR3 is CASSGTVGYEQYF. In DNA, the CDR3 is TGTGCCAGCAGTGGGACAGTGGGGTACGAGCAGTACTTC.

The chain has TRBV5-1 and TRBJ2-5; D is possibly TRBD2 (5 bases). The end of the DNA aligns better with TRBJ2-7, so the J call may be wrong. CDR1 SGHRS and CDR2 YFSETQ come from the germline V gene. The CDR3 runs to 14 residues. Here the CDR3 reads CASSLLVASHEQYF. Here the CDR3 DNA reads TGCGCCAGCAGTCTACTAGTAGCGAGCCACGAGCAGTACTTC.

CDR3 sequence (DNA): TGTGCCAGCAGTTTATCACAGGGCGCCTACAATGAGCAGTTCTTC. Translation gives CASSLSQGAYNEQFF. The rearrangement joins TRBV27 to TRBJ2-1, with D tentatively TRBD1 (6 bases). V was trimmed by 0 bases and J by 2 bases, leaving 8 bases between them. Per the germline V gene, CDR1 is MNHEY and CDR2 is SMNVEV (reference sequence). This CDR3 has 15 amino acids.

V gene TRBV18 combines with J gene TRBJ2-5; no reliable D call. The CDR3 runs 13 residues. Germline assignment: CDR1 KGHSH and CDR2 LQKENI. Trimming stripped 6 bases from V and 0 bases from J, with 8 bases between. Here the CDR3 reads CASSPVDQETQYF. The CDR3 DNA sequence: TGTGCCAGCTCCCCGGTTGACCAAGAGACCCAGTACTTC.

The chain is built from TRBV19 and TRBJ1-2; D is ambiguous. V was trimmed by 7 bases and J by 0 bases, leaving 12 bases between them. Germline assignment: CDR1 LNHDA and CDR2 SQIVND (reference sequence). This CDR3 comprises 14 residues. CDR3 residues: CASTFTVANYGYTF. CDR3 DNA: TGTGCCAGTACTTTCACGGTGGCTAACTATGGCTACACCTTC.

In its sample, this clone was seen a few times. The chain carries TRBV6-1 and TRBJ1-5, with D unresolved. V was cut by 2 bases and J by 3 bases, with 17 bases left in between. The CDR3 spans 17 residues. Germline V gene lookup returns CDR1 MNHNS and CDR2 SASEGT. The CDR3 region is CASSERRTGIFNQPQHF. The CDR3 region has the DNA TGTGCCAGCAGTGAAAGGAGGACGGGGATCTTCAATCAGCCCCAGCATTTT.

The V gene is TRBV2, the J gene TRBJ2-2; a possible D gene is TRBD1 (7 bases). The V end was cut by 1 base, the J end by 3 bases, with 12 bases between. This CDR3 comprises 16 residues. CDR1 is SNHLY and CDR2 is FYNNEI in the germline V gene. This CDR3 reads CASSEGAGGYTGELFF. The CDR3 bases are TGTGCCAGCAGTGAAGGGGCAGGGGGGTACACCGGGGAGCTGTTTTTT.

The V and J genes are TRBV6-5 and TRBJ1-1; D is possibly TRBD1 (6 bases). The CDR3 is made up of 13 amino acids. Trimming took off 8 bases at V and 7 bases at J, with 17 bases between the two ends. Germline values: CDR1 MNHEY, CDR2 SVGAGI. The CDR3: CASSRGGWFEAFF. CDR3 coding DNA: TGTGCCAGCTCACGAGGGGGTTGGTTTGAAGCTTTCTTT.

This clone showed up just a few times. The V call is TRBV7-3, the J call TRBJ2-7, with D unresolved. The CDR3 has 13 amino acids. Trimming stripped 4 bases from V and 3 bases from J, with 10 bases between. Germline loops: CDR1 SGHTA, CDR2 FQGTGA. The CDR3 spells CASSSLPGYEQYF. For the CDR3, the DNA is TGTGCCAGCAGCTCCCTACCAGGCTACGAGCAGTACTTC.

Here the CDR3 reads CAVYGTGFGELFF. DNA of the CDR3: TGTGCCGTGTACGGGACAGGGTTCGGGGAGCTGTTTTTT. The chain carries TRBV30 and TRBJ2-2; 9 bases match TRBD1. The V segment lost 8 bases and the J segment 7 bases; nucleotides outside the gene matches: 8. This CDR3 comprises 13 residues. The germline CDR1 and CDR2 sequences are GTSNPN and SVGIG (reference sequence).

V gene TRBV5-6 combines with J gene TRBJ1-2; 7 bases map to TRBD1. The CDR3 totals 18 residues. The germline V gene encodes CDR1 SGHDT and CDR2 YYEEEE. The junction had 11 bases not matched to a gene; V was cut back by 0 bases and J by 0 bases. The CDR3 reads CASSLEFDRRGPNYGYTF. The CDR3 nucleotides are TGTGCCAGCAGCTTGGAATTTGACCGAAGGGGGCCTAACTATGGCTACACCTTC.

The chain carries TRBV5-1 and TRBJ1-2, with 7 bases fitting TRBD1. The V and J ends lost 4 bases and 4 bases, in that order; junction bases with no gene match: 7. This CDR3 has 14 amino acids. Germline values: CDR1 SGHRS, CDR2 YFSETQ. The CDR3 is CASSTPGQSYGYTF. DNA for the CDR3: TGCGCCAGCAGCACCCCGGGACAGAGCTATGGCTACACCTTC. Full variable domain (rest looked up from reference TRBV5-1 and TRBJ1-2): KAGVTQTPRYLIKTRGQQVTLSCSPISGHRSVSWYQQTPGQGLQFLFEYFSETQRNKGNFPGRFSGRQFSNSRSEMNVSTLELGDSALYLCASSTPGQSYGYTFGSGTRLTVV.

The chain couples TRBV5-6 to TRBJ2-3, with 11 bases fitting TRBD1. Trimming removed 6 bases from V and 4 bases from J; junction bases left unmatched: 7. The CDR3 extends over 15 amino acids. Looked up from germline, CDR1 is SGHDT and CDR2 is YYEEEE. The CDR3 sequence is CASTPGQGGSDTQYF. The CDR3 DNA sequence: TGTGCCAGCACCCCGGGACAGGGGGGTTCAGATACGCAGTATTTT.

This clone has more than one count but fewer than ten. CDR3 region: CSVEEQGALGYTF. The CDR3, as DNA: TGCAGCGTTGAGGAGCAGGGGGCTCTTGGCTACACCTTC. The chain employs TRBV29-1 and TRBJ1-2; 8 bases align to TRBD1. With V trimmed by 3 bases and J by 7 bases, 7 bases remained unmatched. In germline, CDR1 is SQVTM, CDR2 ANQGSEA. The CDR3 contains 13 residues.

This clone has a handful of counts. The chain carries TRBV6-5 and TRBJ2-3; the D gene is possibly TRBD1 (5 bases). The CDR3 has 15 amino acids. V lost 6 bases and J lost 1, with 14 bases in between. The germline V gene encodes CDR1 MNHEY and CDR2 SVGAGI. In DNA, the CDR3 is TGTGCCAGCAGGCCCAGGGATCTAGGCACAGATACGCAGTATTTT. Residues: CASRPRDLGTDTQYF.

The chain combines TRBV19 with TRBJ2-1; the match to TRBD2 covers 10 bases. J was trimmed by 1 base and V by 6 bases; bases with no gene match: 9. The CDR3 is made up of 17 amino acids. From germline, CDR1 is LNHDA and CDR2 SQIVND (reference sequence). The chain's CDR3 is CASRGASGSRSYNEQFF. CDR3 DNA: TGTGCCAGTAGAGGAGCTAGCGGGAGTCGGTCCTACAATGAGCAGTTCTTC.

The chain uses TRBV18 and TRBJ1-1; 10 nucleotides match TRBD1. Germline CDR1 is KGHSH and CDR2 is LQKENI. There are 16 residues in the CDR3. Trimming cost V 4 bases and J 2 bases; bases outside gene matches: 7. The CDR3 here is CASSLVGTGVNTEAFF. The CDR3 DNA sequence: TGTGCCAGCTCACTCGTCGGGACAGGGGTTAACACTGAAGCTTTCTTT.

The J gene is TRBJ2-1, the V gene TRBV19, with TRBD2 matching 15 bases. Trimming took 5 bases from V and 10 from J; bases not matched to a gene: 12. CDR1 is LNHDA, CDR2 SQIVND, per germline (reference sequence). The CDR3 is 17 residues long. The CDR3 loop reads CASSVAGTSGRWREQFF. CDR3 nucleotides: TGTGCCAGTAGTGTCGCCGGGACTAGCGGGAGGTGGCGCGAGCAGTTCTTC.

This chain joins TRBV20-1 and TRBJ2-7, with D tentatively TRBD2 (6 bases). CDR1 is DFQATT and CDR2 is SNEGSKA in the germline V gene (reference sequence). Trimming pared 5 bases from V and 6 bases from J, leaving 11 bases between. The CDR3 totals 11 residues. The CDR3 sequence: CSARRDSEQYF. CDR3 bases: TGCAGTGCTCGCAGGGACTCCGAGCAGTACTTC.

The rearrangement uses TRBV7-9 and TRBJ1-5; the match to TRBD1 covers 9 bases. CDR1 is SEHNR, CDR2 FQNEAQ, per germline (reference sequence). This CDR3 contains 15 residues. The junction had 1 base not matched to a gene; V was cut back by 0 bases and J by 4 bases. In DNA form, the CDR3 reads TGTGCCAGCAGCTTAGCGGGGACAGGGAATCAGCCCCAGCATTTT. Protein product: CASSLAGTGNQPQHF.

The chain combines TRBV27 with TRBJ1-2; perhaps TRBD1 as D (5 bases). The V and J ends lost 0 bases and 5 bases respectively, with 10 bases between them. CDR3 length: 14 residues. Germline values: CDR1 MNHEY, CDR2 SMNVEV (reference sequence). In DNA form, the CDR3 reads TGTGCCAGCAGTTTATCGCCGGAGGGGTATGGCTACACCTTC. Translated: CASSLSPEGYGYTF.

The chain uses TRBV19 and TRBJ2-3; a weak D match, TRBD2 (6 bases). V was trimmed by 10 bases and J by 4 bases, leaving 18 bases between them. Germline values: CDR1 LNHDA, CDR2 SQIVND (reference sequence). This CDR3 is 14 amino acids long. In nucleotides, the CDR3 is TGTGCCACCCGAGAGCGGAGGGGTGCAGATACGCAGTATTTT. It specifies CATRERRGADTQYF.

J is TRBJ2-7 and V is TRBV7-2, with a weak D call TRBD1 (6 bases). With 3 bases removed from V and 0 bases from J, the gap between germline ends came to 15 bases. Germline CDR1 and CDR2: SGHTA and FQGNSA. The CDR3 loop spans 16 amino acids. CDR3 DNA sequence: TGTGCCAGCAGCTTGGGGTTCGGGGACACCTCCTACGAGCAGTACTTC. It is translated as CASSLGFGDTSYEQYF. The full variable domain, its missing parts supplied by reference TRBV7-2 and TRBJ2-7, is GAGVSQSPSNKVTEKGKDVELRCDPISGHTALYWYRQSLGQGLEFLIYFQGNSAPDKSGLPSDRFSAERTGGSVSTLTIQRTQQEDSAVYLCASSLGFGDTSYEQYFGPGTRLTVT.

This clone showed up just once. J is TRBJ2-7 and V is TRBV5-1, with TRBD2 identical over 12 bases. The V gene end was trimmed by 4 bases and the J gene end by 0 bases; junction bases not matched to a gene: 17. The germline V gene encodes CDR1 SGHRS and CDR2 YFSETQ. The CDR3 spans 20 residues. The CDR3 coding sequence is TGCGCCAGCAGCCCCGTCCTCCTACTAGCGGGAGGAGTCGGCTCCTACGAGCAGTACTTC. Amino acid sequence: CASSPVLLLAGGVGSYEQYF.